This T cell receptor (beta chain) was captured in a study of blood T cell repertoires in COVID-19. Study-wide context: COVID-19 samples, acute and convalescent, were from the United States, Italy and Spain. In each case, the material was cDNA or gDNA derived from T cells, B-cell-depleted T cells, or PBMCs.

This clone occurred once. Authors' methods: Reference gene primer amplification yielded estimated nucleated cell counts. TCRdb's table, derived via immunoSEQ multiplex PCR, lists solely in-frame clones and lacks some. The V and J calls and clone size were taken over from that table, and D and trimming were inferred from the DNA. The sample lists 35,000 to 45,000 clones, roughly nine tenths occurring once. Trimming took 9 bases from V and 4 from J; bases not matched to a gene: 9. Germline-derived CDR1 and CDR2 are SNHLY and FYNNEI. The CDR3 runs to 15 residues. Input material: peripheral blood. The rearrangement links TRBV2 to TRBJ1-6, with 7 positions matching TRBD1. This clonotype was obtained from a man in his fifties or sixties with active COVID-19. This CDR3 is CARSPGTAYNSPLHF. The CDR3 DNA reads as TGTGCCAGAAGCCCCGGGACAGCTTATAATTCACCCCTCCACTTT.